Presented here are 2 T cell receptor beta chains from one specimen sequenced in a study of technical replicates of blood from a few donors. Generated by immunoSEQ multiplex PCR, the TCRdb table keeps only in-frame clones and is missing some. The sample contains about 100,000 clones, around 96% of which appear only once. Sample: T cells isolated from PBMCs. These receptors were collected from a human donor in good health.

The chain is built from TRBV5-4 and TRBJ2-2; TRBD2 matches 8 bases. With 2 bases clipped from V and 9 bases from J, the junction kept 6 bases outside the gene matches. This CDR3 comprises 14 residues. The V gene's germline CDR1 is SGHNT and CDR2 YYREEE (reference sequence). CDR3 DNA: TGTGCCAGCAGCTTTAGCGGGGACGCAAGGGAGCTGTTTTTT. Translation: CASSFSGDARELFF.

The chain joins TRBV27 to TRBJ1-2, with 10 positions matching TRBD1. This CDR3 is 13 amino acids long. Looked up from germline, CDR1 is MNHEY and CDR2 is SMNVEV (reference sequence). V was pared by 6 bases and J by 8 bases, with 6 bases of the junction left unmatched. The CDR3 region is CASRPGTGVGYTF. The CDR3 nucleotides read TGTGCCAGCAGGCCCGGGACAGGGGTCGGCTACACCTTC.